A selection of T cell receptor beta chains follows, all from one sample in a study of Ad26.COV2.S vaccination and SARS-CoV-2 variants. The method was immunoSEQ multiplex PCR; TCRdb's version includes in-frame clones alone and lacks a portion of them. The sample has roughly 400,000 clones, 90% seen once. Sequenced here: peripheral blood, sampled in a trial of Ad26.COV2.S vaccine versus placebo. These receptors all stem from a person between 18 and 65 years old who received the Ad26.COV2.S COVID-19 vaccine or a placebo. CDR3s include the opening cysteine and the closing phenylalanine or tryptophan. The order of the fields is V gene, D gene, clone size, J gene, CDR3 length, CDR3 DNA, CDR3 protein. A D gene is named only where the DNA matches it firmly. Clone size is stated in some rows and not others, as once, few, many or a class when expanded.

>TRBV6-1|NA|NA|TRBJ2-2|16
TGTGCCAGCAGTGAAGAGGGCAGGGCCTACACCGGGGAGCTGTTTTTT
CASSEEGRAYTGELFF
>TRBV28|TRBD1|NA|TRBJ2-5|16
TGTGCCAGCAGTTTACCCCGGACAGGGGGGGCAGAGACCCAGTACTTC
CASSLPRTGGAETQYF
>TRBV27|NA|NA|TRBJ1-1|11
TGTGCCAGCAGTAAAAACACTGAAGCTTTCTTT
CASSKNTEAFF
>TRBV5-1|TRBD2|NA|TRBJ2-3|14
TGCGCCAGCAGCTCGGGACTAGCGGTAGATACGCAGTATTTT
CASSSGLAVDTQYF
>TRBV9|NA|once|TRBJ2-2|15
TGTGCCAGCAGCGTATTTGGGGATTCCACCGGGGAGCTGTTTTTT
CASSVFGDSTGELFF
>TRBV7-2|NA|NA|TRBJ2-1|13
TGTGCCAGCAGCTTACTCAGCGCAGGCGAGCAGTTCTTC
CASSLLSAGEQFF
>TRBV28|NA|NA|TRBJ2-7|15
TGTGCCAGCAGTTTACCCGACACGTCCTCCTACGAGCAGTACTTC
CASSLPDTSSYEQYF
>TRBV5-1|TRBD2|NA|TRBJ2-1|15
TGCGCCAGCAGCCCGGGACTAGCGGGCCCGAATGAGCAGTTCTTC
CASSPGLAGPNEQFF
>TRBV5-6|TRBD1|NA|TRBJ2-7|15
TGTGCCAGCAGCTCCGGACAGGGGGCTCCCTACGAGCAGTACTTC
CASSSGQGAPYEQYF
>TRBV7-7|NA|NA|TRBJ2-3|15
TGTGCTAGCAGCTTAGGCGGGTTTAGCACAGATACGCAGTATTTT
CASSLGGFSTDTQYF
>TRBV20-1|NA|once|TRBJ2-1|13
TGCAGTGCTAGTCGGCTAGTGCTTAATGAGCAGTTCTTC
CSASRLVLNEQFF
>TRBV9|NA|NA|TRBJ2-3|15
TGTGCCAGCAGCGTAGTTGGACACCCAACAGATACGCAGTATTTT
CASSVVGHPTDTQYF
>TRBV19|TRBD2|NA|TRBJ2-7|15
TGTGCCAGTAGTTTGACGGGACTAGCGGAGTCCGAGCAGTACTTC
CASSLTGLAESEQYF
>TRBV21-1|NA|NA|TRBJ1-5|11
TGTGCCAGCAGCAAAAATCAGCCCCAGCATTTT
CASSKNQPQHF
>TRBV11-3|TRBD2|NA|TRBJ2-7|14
TGTGCCAGCAGCTTTAGCGGGAGGGCCTTCGAGCAGTACTTC
CASSFSGRAFEQYF
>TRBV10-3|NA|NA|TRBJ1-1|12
TGTGCCACCTCGAGTATGAACACTGAAGCTTTCTTT
CATSSMNTEAFF
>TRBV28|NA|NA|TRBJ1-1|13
TGTGCCAGCAGTTTAGAACCGAACACTGAAGCTTTCTTT
CASSLEPNTEAFF
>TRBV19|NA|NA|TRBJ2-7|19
TGTGCCAGTAGTATAGAGGGGGGGGCGACAGGTCACGAAAACCACGAGCAGTACTTC
CASSIEGGATGHENHEQYF
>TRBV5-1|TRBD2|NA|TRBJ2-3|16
TGCGCCAGCAGCGGGGGGACTAGCGGCTCCACAGATACGCAGTATTTT
CASSGGTSGSTDTQYF
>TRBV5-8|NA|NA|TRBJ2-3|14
TGTGCCAGCAGACGCAAGGGATACACAGATACGCAGTATTTT
CASRRKGYTDTQYF
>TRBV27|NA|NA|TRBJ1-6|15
TGTGCCAGCAGTTTAAGTGGTAGCCGGGGTTCACCCCTCCACTTT
CASSLSGSRGSPLHF
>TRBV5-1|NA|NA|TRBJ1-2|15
TGCGCCAGCAGCCCAGTACCGGGAGGACACTATGGCTACACCTTC
CASSPVPGGHYGYTF
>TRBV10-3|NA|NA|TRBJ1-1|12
TGTGCCATCAGTGCCCGGGACACTGAAGCTTTCTTT
CAISARDTEAFF
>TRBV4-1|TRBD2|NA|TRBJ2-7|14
TGCGCCAGCAGCCGTGTGGCTAGCGGGTACGAGCAGTACTTC
CASSRVASGYEQYF